This T cell receptor beta chain came from a study of cytomegalovirus exposure and HLA in healthy donors (TCRdb year 2017). Turning to the overall study: In an earlier analysis of 587 of the donors, around 300 Gb of sequence data and 90 million to 130 million unique TCR beta sequences from 150 million to 200 million T cells were reported. Approximately 300 gigabases of sequencing data and 91 million or so unique TCR sequences made up an early release that covered roughly 670 HLA-typed donors. Of the 398 genotyped donors, approximately 83% fell in the genetic ancestry cluster associated with self-reported Caucasian donors. The study aimed to test whether signatures of past pathogen exposure could be identified by cataloging public T cell receptors. The study profiled the T cell repertoires of 550 to 700 subjects by immunosequencing and related them to cytomegalovirus serostatus. In addition to the first cohort of about 650 subjects, a separate validation cohort of 120 different subjects was used. To predict cytomegalovirus infection status, the study combined high-throughput TCR immunosequencing, statistical association of individual TCRs with disease status, and machine learning. A later analysis re-examined previously published TCR beta repertoires from just over 650 donors and added high-resolution HLA genotyping to investigate patterns of TCR occurrence. Rather than drawing on any new phenotypic data, the later analysis identified candidate immune exposures from TCR beta sequences and the way those sequences occurred across donors. To decide whether each TCR beta V gene segment behaved as functional or pseudogenic, an earlier analysis of some 570 of the donors relied on high-throughput TCR beta sequencing. Donor age, sex, ethnicity and CMV serostatus were compiled together with the repertoire data. A later genetic analysis used genome-wide SNP genotypes for about 65% of the 666 donors, treating that subset as a discovery cohort. All discovery cohort repertoires had been generated on a single sequencing platform. HLA typing covered class I and class II loci at four-digit resolution. The number of donors typed differed by locus, with 629-630 for A, B, C, DRB1 and DQB1, more than 500 for DQA1, under 610 for DPA1, and some 440 for DPB1. Because of strong linkage in the cohort, four to six DR-DQ haplotypes were treated as single units for association and clustering. Among some 410 genotyped donors of the cohort, an average of about 240,000 unique TCR beta nucleotide sequences was sequenced per donor, of which 15% to 20% were non-productive. What the authors observed across the whole study: Assigning TCR associations to individual alleles was difficult when HLA alleles, especially DR and DQ, strongly co-occurred. A total of roughly 160 TCR beta chains were listed by the study as associated with cytomegalovirus. According to a later analysis, TCR association rates differed among HLA loci, with DRB1 alleles showing the most associated TCRs and HLA-C alleles showing the fewest. The classifier was reported to diagnose cytomegalovirus status with high specificity and sensitivity in both the original cohort and the validation cohort. A later analysis associated 16,951 TCR beta sequences with specific HLA alleles at a false discovery rate of 0.05. The cohort was sequenced for TCR beta chains only, and without alpha or paired-chain data the features that could be detected were limited. While some public TCRs were present in many individuals, most TCR sequences turned up only very rarely across donors. A group of highly shared sequence variants was considered likely to be a technical artifact of the sequencing pipeline. In a later genetic analysis, fewer N-insertions in productive TCRs were reported among donors in an Asian-associated ancestry cluster than the approximately 630-donor mean. HLA typing was unavailable for some donors at each locus, so association tests used only the typed subset. It was suggested by the authors that the approach could potentially be generalized to other disease states and immunological phenotypes. Some IMGT-functional V segments, including TRBV6-2 and TRBV6-3, could not be told apart with the 87-base-pair reads, so those segments were excluded. Because counts were too low, seventeen rarely observed V segments, including chromosome 9 orphons, were excluded from the earlier analysis of some 590 of the donors. In vitro tests confirmed that a few of the cytomegalovirus-associated TCR beta chains recognize cytomegalovirus antigens. Broadly in line with IMGT annotations, most TCR beta V segments showed up in productive rearrangements about 90% or about 30% of the time in an earlier analysis of 587 of the donors. A later genetic analysis associated a missense DCLRE1C variant with V-gene and J-gene trimming of TCR beta chains, and an independent cohort replicated the association. A further reported finding was that TCR beta sequences accurately predicted the HLA-A and HLA-B alleles for most subjects in the first cohort. Correlated functional status among segregating V segments might reflect linkage disequilibrium, but an unknown experimental factor could not be ruled out. A later analysis found that most CMV-associated TCR beta chains appeared HLA-restricted, with HLA associations seemingly driven largely by CMV exposure. CMV serostatus was the only immune exposure information available for the cohort. According to a later analysis, parvovirus B19, influenza, CMV and Epstein-Barr virus appeared linked to several top co-occurrence clusters. In a later analysis, HLA-associated TCR beta chains showed more clonal expansion and lower generation probabilities than non-associated chains that were equally common. Presence/absence analyses assumed roughly uniform sequencing depth across donors, an assumption that may not hold.

Notes on this clone: The antigen it recognizes is unknown. Within one base of it there is no much larger clone, and no base qualities were kept.

The cohort consisted of approximately 670 healthy bone marrow donors. All cohort members were sampled while nominally healthy, although unrecorded immune exposures were likely present. The donor tested CMV seronegative, placing the donor among the 350 or so seronegative members of the cohort. Every donor gave a peripheral blood sample, and the peripheral blood mononuclear cells from that sample were used for TCR beta sequencing. The Qiagen DNeasy Blood Extraction Kit was used to extract genomic DNA from the blood cell samples. V and J are trimmed by 4 bases and 7 bases, and the gene matches miss 7 bases of the junction. From the cysteine up to the phenylalanine, the CDR3 has a length of 14 residues. The sequence is cut down to CDR3 DNA, 42 bases in frame from base 1. The germline V gene sets CDR1 to SNHLY and CDR2 to FYNNEI. Library construction relied on the immunoSEQ multiplex PCR assay. A mixture of 60 forward primers for TCR Vbeta segments and 13 reverse primers for TCR Jbeta segments was used in the multiplex PCR. Amplification of the CDR3 region of rearranged TCR beta genes was performed with a multiplex PCR assay on genomic DNA. The amplified TCR beta libraries were sequenced on the Illumina HiSeq System as 87-base-pair reads. From the authors' description of their analysis: In a later analysis, 80 million or so unique TCR beta chains were counted across the roughly 610 repertoires, and approximately 11 million of these chains were shared by at least two donors. A nearest-neighbor algorithm error-corrected the raw reads and collapsed the reads into unique sequences, merging closely related sequences to remove PCR and sequencing errors. Alignment of CDR3 sequences to IMGT reference sequences was used to assign V, D and J gene segments. For a sequence to be retained, a match of at least six nucleotides to both a V gene segment and a J gene segment was required. A rearrangement was called productive if the CDR3 had no stop codons and remained in frame with V and J, and every other rearrangement was called non-productive. Following IMGT convention, CDR3 was defined as the stretch from the second conserved V-encoded cysteine to the conserved J-encoded phenylalanine. The earlier analysis of 450 to 750 of the donors excluded any sequence lacking an unambiguous match to a single V gene segment. In an earlier analysis of around 590 of the donors, a V segment was called functional when productive rearrangements were above 56.7%, and segregating when the standard deviation between donors exceeded 5%. A statistical classification framework was built for diagnosing cytomegalovirus status from the catalog of TCR beta chain sequences. V and J gene assignment, in a later analysis, came from comparing TCR nucleotide sequences with IMGT/GENE-DB human TR gene sequences. A later analysis assigned CDR3 sequences and most-parsimonious VDJ recombination scenarios with the TCRdist pipeline. In a later analysis, each TCR beta chain was defined by its CDR3 amino acid sequence together with its V-gene family, and reads without a unique V-gene family were excluded. As a way to deal with suspected cross-contamination and a sequencing artifact, a later analysis dropped 450 to 600 nucleotide sequences that were highly shared and had low generation probability. In a later analysis, a clonal expansion index for each public chain was calculated from normalized within-repertoire ranks of inferred template counts. A later analysis computed generation probabilities with a VDJ recombination model fitted to out-of-frame rearrangements, and checked the results against IGoR. A later analysis scored TCR-TCR, TCR-HLA and TCR-CMV co-occurrence with hypergeometric tests, applying a repertoire-size bias correction to TCR pairs. False discovery rates were estimated in a later analysis by permuting HLA or CMV assignments 20 times. In a later analysis, co-occurring TCRs were grouped using DBSCAN, and TCRdist sequence similarity was added for clustering within HLA-allele-positive subsets. Repertoires with fewer than 30,000 or more than 120,000 public chains were left out of co-occurrence clustering, as were a few repertoires with anomalous nucleotide sharing. TCRdb re-hosts the immuneACCESS table, in-frame sequences only. Its copies lack some clones; in the studies checked, an unresolved V gene accounts for under half of them, and the cause for the rest is not known. That table is the source of V, J and clone size, and D and trimming were worked out from the DNA. This sample lists about 190,000 clones; roughly 80% were detected once. 0.25% to 0.3% of the sample lies in the top ten.

This TCR was sampled from a boy between 5 and 17 years old in good health and CMV-seronegative. The material sequenced was PBMCs. The sequence joins TRBV2 to TRBJ1-3; a stretch of 7 junction bases matches TRBD1. CDR3 protein: CASSATGLGNTIYF. The DNA sequence is given as TGTGCCAGCAGTGCGACAGGGTTGGGGAACACCATATATTTT.